The rows below give T cell receptor beta chains drawn from one sample of a study of blood T cell repertoires in COVID-19. Repertoires were generated with immunoSEQ multiplex PCR, while TCRdb's copy carries only in-frame clones and drops some. The sample records approximately 140,000 clones, 88% being singletons. The sequenced sample was PBMCs or T cells enriched from blood (not recorded which). These receptors originate from a woman aged 25 to 39 with acute COVID-19. Each CDR3 is given with its conserved first and last residue. The D gene is left open where the match is weak. Rows may omit the clone size; those that give it use once, few, many or a size class.

J gene,clone size,V gene,D gene,CDR3 protein,CDR3 DNA
TRBJ1-5,once,TRBV19,NA,CASSTWGHLNQPQHF,TGTGCCAGTAGTACCTGGGGACACCTCAATCAGCCCCAGCATTTT
TRBJ2-3,NA,TRBV11-1,NA,CASSQEARNTDTQYF,TGTGCCAGCAGCCAAGAAGCTAGGAACACAGATACGCAGTATTTT
TRBJ2-1,NA,TRBV27,TRBD2,CASSLLREGRDNEQFF,TGTGCCAGCAGTTTATTGAGGGAGGGCCGGGACAATGAGCAGTTCTTC
TRBJ1-5,once,TRBV27,NA,CASSSRYNQPQHF,TGTGCCAGCAGTTCCAGATACAATCAGCCCCAGCATTTT
TRBJ2-1,NA,TRBV5-6,NA,CASTIGASFPNEQFF,TGTGCCAGCACCATAGGGGCCAGTTTCCCGAATGAGCAGTTCTTC
TRBJ2-7,NA,TRBV6-2/TRBV6-3,NA,CASSSTWGGPQGYEQYF,TGTGCCAGCAGTTCAACCTGGGGTGGGCCACAGGGCTACGAGCAGTACTTC
TRBJ2-7,NA,TRBV6-5,TRBD1,CASIRGTGPYEQYF,TGTGCCAGCATTAGAGGGACAGGTCCCTACGAGCAGTACTTC
TRBJ2-5,NA,TRBV3-1/TRBV3-2,NA,CASSQEVPRGTQYF,TGTGCCAGCAGCCAAGAGGTGCCTAGAGGGACCCAGTACTTC
TRBJ2-3,once,TRBV5-1,NA,CASSLGRGVTDTQYF,TGCGCCAGCAGCCTTGGTAGGGGTGTGACAGATACGCAGTATTTT
TRBJ2-1,NA,TRBV7-2,NA,CASRGQPNNEQFF,TGTGCCAGCAGAGGACAGCCGAACAATGAGCAGTTCTTC
TRBJ2-3,NA,TRBV5-4,NA,CASTTGVADTQYF,TGTGCCAGCACCACAGGAGTGGCAGATACGCAGTATTTT
TRBJ2-1,NA,TRBV15,NA,CATSRAPLVVGENEQFF,TGTGCCACCAGCAGAGCCCCTCTAGTTGTAGGGGAAAATGAGCAGTTCTTC
TRBJ1-4,NA,TRBV7-2,TRBD1,CASRFAGGSNEKLFF,TGTGCCAGCCGTTTTGCAGGGGGATCTAATGAAAAACTGTTTTTT
TRBJ1-4,NA,TRBV28,TRBD1,CASSSTGDHPNEKLFF,TGTGCCAGCAGTAGCACAGGGGATCATCCTAATGAAAAACTGTTTTTT
TRBJ1-4,NA,TRBV5-6,NA,CASSLAGGLEEKLFF,TGTGCCAGCAGCTTGGCTGGTGGGCTCGAGGAAAAACTGTTTTTT
TRBJ2-3,NA,TRBV7-9,NA,CASSVSGHSDTQYF,TGTGCCAGCAGCGTGAGCGGGCATTCAGATACGCAGTATTTT
TRBJ1-5,NA,TRBV6-4,NA,CASSDSRQRSNQPQHF,TGTGCCAGCAGTGACTCGCGGCAGCGTAGCAATCAGCCCCAGCATTTT
TRBJ2-2,NA,TRBV11-1,NA,CASSPAGAGFGELFF,TGTGCCAGCAGCCCCGCAGGGGCAGGGTTTGGGGAGCTGTTTTTT
TRBJ1-4,NA,TRBV4-1,NA,CASRPGRGAGGEKLFF,TGCGCCAGCAGACCGGGACGGGGAGCCGGGGGGGAAAAACTGTTTTTT
TRBJ2-5,once,TRBV6-5,TRBD2,CASSYGGLAGGETQYF,TGTGCCAGCAGTTACGGAGGGCTAGCGGGAGGGGAGACCCAGTACTTC
TRBJ2-6,NA,TRBV25-1,NA,CASSTRGVASGANVLTF,TGTGCCAGCAGTACCCGAGGCGTAGCCTCTGGGGCCAACGTCCTGACTTTC
TRBJ1-1,once,TRBV2,NA,CASERYPGVEAFF,TGTGCCAGCGAAAGGTACCCAGGGGTTGAAGCTTTCTTT
TRBJ1-5,NA,TRBV9,TRBD1,CASSVGQGGNQPQHF,TGTGCCAGCAGCGTAGGGCAGGGGGGCAATCAGCCCCAGCATTTT
TRBJ2-1,NA,TRBV30,TRBD2,CAWSLTPGLAVQQFF,TGTGCCTGGAGTCTTACCCCGGGACTAGCGGTCCAGCAGTTCTTC
TRBJ2-5,NA,TRBV7-6,NA,CASSSTNLETQYF,TGTGCCAGCAGCTCAACAAATTTGGAGACCCAGTACTTC
TRBJ1-1,NA,TRBV19,NA,CASSPGGGEAFF,TGTGCCAGTAGTCCGGGCGGGGGTGAAGCTTTCTTT
TRBJ1-6,NA,TRBV2,NA,CASSDRAISSPLHF,TGTGCCAGCAGTGACAGGGCGATAAGTTCACCCCTCCACTTT
TRBJ1-3,NA,TRBV6-6,NA,CASSYSTGEQYNTIYF,TGTGCCAGCAGTTACTCGACGGGGGAACAATATAACACCATATATTTT
TRBJ2-7,NA,TRBV27,NA,CASSWGLPWSYEQYF,TGTGCCAGCAGTTGGGGACTCCCGTGGTCCTACGAGCAGTACTTC
TRBJ2-7,NA,TRBV5-1,NA,CASSLWSQGGAALYEQYF,TGCGCCAGCAGCTTGTGGAGTCAGGGGGGCGCTGCCCTTTACGAGCAGTACTTC
TRBJ1-2,NA,TRBV28,TRBD1,CASNSIQGVYGYTF,TGTGCCAGCAATTCCATTCAGGGGGTATATGGCTACACCTTC
TRBJ2-2,NA,TRBV28,TRBD1,CATWSRTGHTGELFF,TGTGCCACCTGGAGTCGGACAGGACACACCGGGGAGCTGTTTTTT
TRBJ1-1,few,TRBV29-1,TRBD1,CSATGTGGDSTEAFF,TGCAGCGCCACCGGGACAGGGGGCGATTCGACTGAAGCTTTCTTT
TRBJ2-3,NA,TRBV9,NA,CASGFSGTSTDTQYF,TGTGCCAGCGGGTTTAGCGGTACTAGCACAGATACGCAGTATTTT
TRBJ2-1,NA,TRBV7-9,NA,CASSPLGSSYNEQFF,TGTGCCAGCAGCCCCCTAGGGAGCTCCTACAATGAGCAGTTCTTC
TRBJ1-4,NA,TRBV19,TRBD1,CASSISTGWEKLFF,TGTGCCAGTAGTATATCGACAGGGTGGGAAAAACTGTTTTTT
TRBJ1-5,NA,TRBV30,NA,CAWARADISNQPQHF,TGTGCCTGGGCACGCGCGGATATTAGCAATCAGCCCCAGCATTTT
TRBJ1-2,NA,TRBV7-2,NA,CASSLPTGGGYTF,TGTGCCAGCAGCTTACCTACGGGAGGCGGCTACACCTTC
TRBJ1-2,NA,TRBV5-4,NA,CASSLKPDSPYGYTF,TGTGCCAGCAGCTTAAAACCGGACAGTCCCTATGGCTACACCTTC
TRBJ1-1,NA,TRBV7-2,TRBD1,CASSRHTGGTGVEAFF,TGTGCCAGCAGTCGACACACTGGCGGGACAGGCGTTGAAGCTTTCTTT
TRBJ1-2,NA,TRBV24-1,NA,CATSARAQGGYGYTF,TGTGCCACCAGTGCACGTGCCCAGGGAGGCTATGGCTACACCTTC